The source of this T cell receptor beta chain is a study of T cell responses to AZD1222 COVID-19 vaccine. Profiling relied on immunoSEQ multiplex PCR, and the TCRdb table lists in-frame clones only, not all of them. The repertoire has some 79,000 clones, 60% to 85% of them found once; the top ten carry about 46%. This clone showed up just a few times. The V end was cut by 2 bases, the J end by 7 bases, with 12 bases between. The germline V gene has CDR1 MNHEY and CDR2 SVGAGI. This CDR3 comprises 13 residues. This material consisted of peripheral blood, taken 28 days after the second AZD1222 dose. This clonotype originated in an adult who received the AZD1222 COVID-19 vaccine. The chain is built from TRBV6-5 and TRBJ2-7, with D perhaps assigned TRBD1 or TRBD2 (5 bases each). In nucleotides, the CDR3 is TGTGCCAGCAGTTACGGGGCCTCGGGGGAGCAGTACTTC. Protein sequence: CASSYGASGEQYF.